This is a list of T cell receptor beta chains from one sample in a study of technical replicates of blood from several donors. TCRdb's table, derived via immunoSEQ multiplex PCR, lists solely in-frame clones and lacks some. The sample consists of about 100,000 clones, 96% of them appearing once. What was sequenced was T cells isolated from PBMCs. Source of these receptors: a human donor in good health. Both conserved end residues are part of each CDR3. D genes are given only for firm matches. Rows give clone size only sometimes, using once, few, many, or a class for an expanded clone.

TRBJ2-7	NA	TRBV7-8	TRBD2	CASSHIAGGTSYEQYF	TGTGCCAGCAGCCATATAGCGGGAGGGACCTCCTACGAGCAGTACTTC
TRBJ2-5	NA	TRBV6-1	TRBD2	CASSVRSLAGGPVSVETQYF	TGTGCCAGCAGTGTAAGGTCATTGGCGGGAGGGCCGGTATCGGTAGAGACCCAGTACTTC
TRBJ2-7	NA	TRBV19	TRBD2	CASSPTGGPYEQYF	TGTGCCAGTAGTCCGACGGGAGGGCCCTACGAGCAGTACTTC
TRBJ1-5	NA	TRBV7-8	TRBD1	CASSFCRTGISCNQPQHF	TGTGCCAGCAGCTTCTGTCGGACAGGCATTTCTTGCAATCAGCCCCAGCATTTT
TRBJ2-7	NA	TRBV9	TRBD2	CASSGGLAGSYEQYF	TGTGCCAGCAGCGGGGGACTAGCGGGTTCCTACGAGCAGTACTTC
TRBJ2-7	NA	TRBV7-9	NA	CASSFRGRPYEQYF	TGTGCCAGCAGCTTCAGGGGCCGCCCCTACGAGCAGTACTTC
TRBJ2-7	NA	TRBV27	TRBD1	CASSHVGTGINEQYF	TGTGCCAGCAGTCACGTTGGGACAGGGATCAACGAGCAGTACTTC
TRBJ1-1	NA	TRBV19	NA	CASMAQGMVTEAFF	TGTGCCAGTATGGCTCAGGGGATGGTAACTGAAGCTTTCTTT
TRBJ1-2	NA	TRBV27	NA	CASSIRTSSNYGYTF	TGTGCCAGCAGTATTAGGACAAGTAGTAACTATGGCTACACCTTC
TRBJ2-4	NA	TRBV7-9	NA	CASSLGGLAKNIQYF	TGTGCCAGCAGCTTAGGGGGACTAGCCAAAAACATTCAGTACTTC
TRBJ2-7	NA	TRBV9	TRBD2	CASSVASLAGSYEQYF	TGTGCCAGCAGCGTAGCTAGTCTAGCGGGGAGCTACGAGCAGTACTTC
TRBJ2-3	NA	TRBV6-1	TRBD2	CASSGPHFQERGYTDTQYF	TGTGCCAGCAGTGGGCCTCATTTTCAAGAGCGGGGATACACAGATACGCAGTATTTT
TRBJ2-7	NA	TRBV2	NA	CASRDPGSYEQYF	TGTGCCAGCAGGGATCCGGGATCCTACGAGCAGTACTTC
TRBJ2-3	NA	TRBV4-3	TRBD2	CASSQGAAGEAGVSDTQYF	TGCGCCAGCAGCCAAGGGGCCGCCGGAGAAGCGGGAGTATCAGATACGCAGTATTTT
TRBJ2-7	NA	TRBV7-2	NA	CASSAAFHEQYF	TGTGCCAGCAGCGCAGCGTTCCACGAGCAGTACTTC
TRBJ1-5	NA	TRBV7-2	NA	CASSLLGPNQPQHF	TGTGCCAGCAGCTTATTGGGGCCCAATCAGCCCCAGCATTTT
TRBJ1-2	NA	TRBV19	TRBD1	CASSREGDSYGYTF	TGTGCCAGTTCCCGAGAAGGGGACAGCTATGGCTACACCTTC
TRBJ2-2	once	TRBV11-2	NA	CASSSSTGELFF	TGTGCCAGCAGCTCTAGCACCGGGGAGCTGTTTTTT
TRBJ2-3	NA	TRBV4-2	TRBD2	CASSQGGGTDTQYF	TGTGCCAGCAGCCAAGGGGGAGGGACAGATACGCAGTATTTT
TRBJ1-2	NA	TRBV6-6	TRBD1	CASSLDRRDGYTF	TGTGCCAGCAGCCTGGACAGGAGAGATGGCTACACCTTC
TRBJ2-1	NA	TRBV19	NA	CASSIIPGTGNEQFF	TGTGCCAGTAGTATAATTCCGGGAACGGGGAATGAGCAGTTCTTC
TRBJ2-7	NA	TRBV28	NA	CASSRRGYSRLVSYEQYF	TGTGCCAGCAGTCGACGGGGTTACAGTAGACTAGTAAGCTACGAGCAGTACTTC
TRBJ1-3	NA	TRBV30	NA	CAWSVPGTGNTIYF	TGTGCCTGGAGTGTACCAGGGACAGGAAACACCATATATTTT
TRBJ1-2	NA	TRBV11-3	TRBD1	CASSSGTAYGYTF	TGTGCCAGCAGCTCAGGGACAGCCTATGGCTACACCTTC
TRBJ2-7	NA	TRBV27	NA	CASSSPPRAGEQYF	TGTGCCAGCAGTTCTCCCCCGAGGGCCGGCGAGCAGTACTTC
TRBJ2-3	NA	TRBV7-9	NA	CASSLSVSDGADTQYF	TGTGCCAGCAGCTTATCGGTTAGTGATGGTGCAGATACGCAGTATTTT
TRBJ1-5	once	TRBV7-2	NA	CASSLNGQPQHF	TGTGCCAGCAGCTTAAACGGTCAGCCCCAGCATTTT